These 5 T cell receptor beta chains came from one sample sequenced in a study of beta chain features in type 1 diabetes. Whole-study findings and limits: Researchers report that Type 1 diabetes patients had moderately but significantly shorter TCRB CDR3s across all four CD4+ subsets.

These receptors' antigens are unknown. Isolated RNA was reverse transcribed in full, so expressed TCRB transcripts were sequenced. The protocol was immunoSEQ multiplex PCR, while the TCRdb copy is restricted to in-frame clones and leaves out a portion. In the table there are about 650,000 clones, 12% of which are singletons. What was sequenced was naive CD4+ T cells from blood. These receptors were collected from a man younger than 40 with type 1 diabetes.

The sample holds a few counts of this clone. The genes are TRBV10-3 and TRBJ1-2, with D maybe TRBD1 (5 bases). The CDR3 contains 13 residues. V lost 3 bases, J lost 8 bases, and 13 bases lay in between. In germline, CDR1 is ENHRY, CDR2 SYGVKD. The CDR3 is CAISEGRVGGYTF. The CDR3 coding sequence is TGTGCCATCAGTGAAGGCAGGGTAGGAGGCTACACCTTC.

There are a few counts of this clone. V and J are TRBV7-2 and TRBJ1-2; D uncertain. V was pared by 2 bases and J by 6 bases, with 4 bases between. Germline V gene sequence: CDR1 SGHTA, CDR2 FQGNSA. The CDR3 sequence is 11 residues long. CDR3 sequence: CASSLRNGYTF. As DNA, the CDR3 is TGTGCCAGCAGCTTACGGAATGGCTACACCTTC.

In this sample, this clone turned up a few times. Other DNA sequences from this sample encode an identical CDR3 as well. The chain joins TRBV30 to TRBJ1-2, with no clear D. V was cut by 3 bases and J by 4 bases, with 18 bases left in between. CDR1 and CDR2 from the germline V gene are GTSNPN and SVGIG (reference sequence). The CDR3 is made up of 15 amino acids. As DNA, the CDR3 is TGTGCCTGGAGGCCGCAACCCGGGCTCCTCTATGGCTACACCTTC. It codes for CAWRPQPGLLYGYTF.

This chain links TRBV6-1 with TRBJ2-7, with D possibly matching TRBD2 (6 bases). V was cut by 8 bases and J by 6 bases, with 20 bases left in between. The germline V gene encodes CDR1 MNHNS and CDR2 SASEGT. The CDR3 loop spans 14 amino acids. CDR3 sequence reads: CASHPGTAMSEQYF. CDR3 nucleotide sequence: TGTGCCAGCCACCCCGGGACTGCAATGAGCGAGCAGTACTTC.

This clone was seen a few times. The chain recombines TRBV5-4 with TRBJ2-7; TRBD2 agrees at 12 bases. The CDR3 is made up of 16 amino acids. Trimming took 4 bases from V and 4 from J; bases not matched to a gene: 9. Looked up from germline, CDR1 is SGHNT and CDR2 is YYREEE (reference sequence). CDR3 region: CASSLWGTSGQYEQYF. The CDR3 DNA reads TGTGCCAGCAGCCTGTGGGGGACTAGCGGGCAGTACGAGCAGTACTTC.